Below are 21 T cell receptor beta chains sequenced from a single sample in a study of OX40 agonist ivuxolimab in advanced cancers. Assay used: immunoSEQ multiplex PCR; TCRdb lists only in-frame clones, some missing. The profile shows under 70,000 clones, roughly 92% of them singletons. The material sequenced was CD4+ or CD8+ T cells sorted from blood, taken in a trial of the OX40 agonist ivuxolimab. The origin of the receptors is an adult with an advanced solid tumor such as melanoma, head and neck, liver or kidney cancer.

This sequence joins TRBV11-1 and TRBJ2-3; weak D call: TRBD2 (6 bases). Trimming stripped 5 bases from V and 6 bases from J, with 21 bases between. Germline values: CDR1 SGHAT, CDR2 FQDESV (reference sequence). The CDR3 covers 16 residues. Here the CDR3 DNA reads TGTGCCAGCAGCCCGCAGACTAGTGGGGTGGTGGATACGCAGTATTTT. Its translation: CASSPQTSGVVDTQYF.

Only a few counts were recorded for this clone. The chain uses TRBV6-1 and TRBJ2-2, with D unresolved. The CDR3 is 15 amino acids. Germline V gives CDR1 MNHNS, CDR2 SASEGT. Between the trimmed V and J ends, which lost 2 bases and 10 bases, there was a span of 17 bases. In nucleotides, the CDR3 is TGTGCCAGCAGTGAAAGGTGGGCAGATCCGTTGGAGCTGTTTTTT. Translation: CASSERWADPLELFF.

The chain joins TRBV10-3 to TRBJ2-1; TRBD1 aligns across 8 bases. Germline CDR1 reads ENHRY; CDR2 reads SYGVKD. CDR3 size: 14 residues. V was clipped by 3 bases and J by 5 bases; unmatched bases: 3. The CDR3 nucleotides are TGTGCCATCAGTGATCCAGGGGGCGACAATGAGCAGTTCTTC. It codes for CAISDPGGDNEQFF.

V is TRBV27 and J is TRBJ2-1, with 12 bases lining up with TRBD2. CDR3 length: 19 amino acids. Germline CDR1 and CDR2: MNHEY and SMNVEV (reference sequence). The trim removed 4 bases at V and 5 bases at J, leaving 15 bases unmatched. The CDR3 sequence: CASSSTGTSGRPPDNEQFF. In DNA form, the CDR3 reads TGTGCCAGCAGTTCGACCGGGACTAGCGGGCGGCCGCCCGACAATGAGCAGTTCTTC.

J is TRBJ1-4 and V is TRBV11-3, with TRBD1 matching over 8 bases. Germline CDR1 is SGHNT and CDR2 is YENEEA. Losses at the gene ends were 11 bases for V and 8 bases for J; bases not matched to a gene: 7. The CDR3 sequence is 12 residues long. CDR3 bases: TGTGCCGGTTACAGGGGGACAGAAAAACTGTTTTTT. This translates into CAGYRGTEKLFF.

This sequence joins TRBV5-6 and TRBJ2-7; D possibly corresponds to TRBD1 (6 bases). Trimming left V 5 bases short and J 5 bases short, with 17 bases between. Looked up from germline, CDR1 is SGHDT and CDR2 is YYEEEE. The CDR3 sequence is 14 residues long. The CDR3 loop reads CASSFGTLMNEQYF. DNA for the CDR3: TGTGCCAGCAGTTTCGGGACACTGATGAACGAGCAGTACTTC.

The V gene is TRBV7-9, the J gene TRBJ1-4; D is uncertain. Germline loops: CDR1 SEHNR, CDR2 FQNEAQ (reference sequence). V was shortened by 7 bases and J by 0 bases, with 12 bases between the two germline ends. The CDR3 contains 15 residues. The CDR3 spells CASNVYSSTNEKLFF. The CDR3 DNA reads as TGTGCCAGCAACGTTTACAGCTCAACTAATGAAAAACTGTTTTTT.

DNA of the CDR3: TGTGCCAGCAGCGTAACAGACACTGAAGCTTTCTTT. This translates into CASSVTDTEAFF. The V and J genes are TRBV9 and TRBJ1-1; D uncertain. Trimming removed 1 base at V and 3 bases at J, with 4 bases between. The length of the CDR3 is 12 residues. Germline V lookup: CDR1 SGDLS, CDR2 YYNGEE.

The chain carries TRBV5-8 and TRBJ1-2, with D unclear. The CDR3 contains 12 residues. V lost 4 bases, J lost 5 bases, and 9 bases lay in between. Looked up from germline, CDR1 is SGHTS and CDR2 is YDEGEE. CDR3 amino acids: CASSPSAYGYTF. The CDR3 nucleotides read TGTGCCAGCAGCCCCTCTGCTTATGGCTACACCTTC.

In nucleotides, the CDR3 is TGTGCCAGCACCTACGACGGGGGGGGCTACTCTGGAAACACCATATATTTT. Translating gives CASTYDGGGYSGNTIYF. The genes are TRBV7-8 and TRBJ1-3, with a possible D match to TRBD1 (6 bases). The CDR3 has 17 amino acids. Trimming removed 7 bases at V and 0 bases at J, with 19 bases between. CDR1 SGHVS and CDR2 FQNEAQ come from the germline V gene.

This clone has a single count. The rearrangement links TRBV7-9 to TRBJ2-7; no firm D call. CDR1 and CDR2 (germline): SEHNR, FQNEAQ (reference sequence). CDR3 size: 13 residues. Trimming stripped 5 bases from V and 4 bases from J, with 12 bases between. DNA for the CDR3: TGTGCCAGCAGCCCCCGGCAAGGGTACGAGCAGTACTTC. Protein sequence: CASSPRQGYEQYF.

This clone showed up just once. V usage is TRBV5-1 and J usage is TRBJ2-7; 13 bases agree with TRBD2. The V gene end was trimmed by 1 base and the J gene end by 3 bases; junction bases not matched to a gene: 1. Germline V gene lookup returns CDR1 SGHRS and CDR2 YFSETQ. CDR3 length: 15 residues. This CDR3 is CASSLWTSGSYEQYF. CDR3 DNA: TGCGCCAGCAGCTTGTGGACTAGCGGGAGCTACGAGCAGTACTTC.

The CDR3 DNA follows: TGCGCCAGCAGCGGGGACAGGGGCTTCACTGAAGCTTTCTTT. Protein sequence: CASSGDRGFTEAFF. The chain uses TRBV4-1 and TRBJ1-1; the match to TRBD1 covers 10 bases. V dropped 5 bases and J dropped 4; count of bases not matched to a gene: 4. Per germline, CDR1 MGHRA and CDR2 YSYEKL. There are 14 residues in the CDR3.

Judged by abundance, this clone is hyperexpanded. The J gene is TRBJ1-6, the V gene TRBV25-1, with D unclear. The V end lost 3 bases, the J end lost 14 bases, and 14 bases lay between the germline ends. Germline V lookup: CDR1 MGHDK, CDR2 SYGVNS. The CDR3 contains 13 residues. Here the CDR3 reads CASSETGLATLHF. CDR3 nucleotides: TGTGCCAGCAGTGAGACCGGGCTGGCTACCCTCCACTTT.

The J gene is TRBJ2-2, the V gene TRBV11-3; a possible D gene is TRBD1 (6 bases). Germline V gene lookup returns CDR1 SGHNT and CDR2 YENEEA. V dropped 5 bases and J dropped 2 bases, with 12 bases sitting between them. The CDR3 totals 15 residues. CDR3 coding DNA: TGTGCCAGCAGCCCCGACAGGAGAAACACCGGGGAGCTGTTTTTT. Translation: CASSPDRRNTGELFF.

In DNA form, the CDR3 reads TGCGCCAGCAGCCCCGAAGGAGGGAGCGGTGAAGCTTTCTTT. Translating gives CASSPEGGSGEAFF. The rearrangement links TRBV4-3 to TRBJ1-1; D ambiguous. The CDR3 has 14 residues. V was shortened by 4 bases and J by 7 bases, with 16 bases between the two germline ends. Germline CDR1 and CDR2: LGHNA and YSLEER.

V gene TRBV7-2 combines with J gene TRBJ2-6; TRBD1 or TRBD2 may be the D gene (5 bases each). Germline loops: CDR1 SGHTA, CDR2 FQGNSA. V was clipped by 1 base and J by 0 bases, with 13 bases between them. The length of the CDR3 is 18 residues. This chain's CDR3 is CASSLDPPGASGANVLTF. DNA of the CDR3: TGTGCCAGCAGCTTAGATCCCCCCGGGGCCTCTGGGGCCAACGTCCTGACTTTC. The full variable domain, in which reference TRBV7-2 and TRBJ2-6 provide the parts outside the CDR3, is GAGVSQSPSNKVTEKGKDVELRCDPISGHTALYWYRQSLGQGLEFLIYFQGNSAPDKSGLPSDRFSAERTGGSVSTLTIQRTQQEDSAVYLCASSLDPPGASGANVLTFGAGSRLTVL.

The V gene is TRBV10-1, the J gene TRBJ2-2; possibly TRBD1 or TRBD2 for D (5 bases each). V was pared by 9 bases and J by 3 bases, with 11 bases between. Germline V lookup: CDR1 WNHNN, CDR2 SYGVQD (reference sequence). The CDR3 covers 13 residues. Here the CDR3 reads CASRDGYTGELFF. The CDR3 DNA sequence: TGCGCCAGTAGGGACGGCTACACCGGGGAGCTGTTTTTT.

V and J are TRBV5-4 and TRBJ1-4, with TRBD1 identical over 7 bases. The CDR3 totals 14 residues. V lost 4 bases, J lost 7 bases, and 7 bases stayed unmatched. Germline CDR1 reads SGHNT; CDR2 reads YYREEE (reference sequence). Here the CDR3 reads CASSQGGAAEKLFF. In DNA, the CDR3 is TGTGCCAGCAGCCAGGGGGGGGCGGCTGAAAAACTGTTTTTT.

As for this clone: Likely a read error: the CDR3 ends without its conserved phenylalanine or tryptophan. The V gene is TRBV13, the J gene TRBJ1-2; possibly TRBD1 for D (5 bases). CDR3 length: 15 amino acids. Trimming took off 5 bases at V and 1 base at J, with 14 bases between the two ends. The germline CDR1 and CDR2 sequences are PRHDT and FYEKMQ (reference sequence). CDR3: CASSPWRDHNYGYTL. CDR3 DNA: TGTGCCAGCAGCCCATGGAGGGACCATAACTATGGCTACACCCTC.

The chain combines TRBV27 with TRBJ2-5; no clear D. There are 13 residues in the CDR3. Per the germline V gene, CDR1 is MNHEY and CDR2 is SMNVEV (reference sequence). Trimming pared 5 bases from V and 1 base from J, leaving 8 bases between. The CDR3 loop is CASSTDLQETQYF. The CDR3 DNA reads TGTGCCAGCAGTACAGACCTCCAAGAGACCCAGTACTTC.